This entry lists 30 T cell receptor beta chains sequenced from one sample in a study of T cell responses to AZD1222 COVID-19 vaccine. The repertoire was sequenced with immunoSEQ multiplex PCR; TCRdb's copy has only in-frame clones and lacks some. The data hold about 190,000 clones, with about 90% observed a single time. Sequenced here: peripheral blood, sampled on day 0 of MenACWY control vaccination. The origin of the receptors is an adult in good health.

The CDR3 spells CASSLAIEGQPQHF. The CDR3 DNA is TGTGCCAGCAGCTTAGCGATCGAGGGGCAGCCCCAGCATTTT. The chain is built from TRBV7-2 and TRBJ1-5, with D maybe TRBD1 (5 bases). Germline V gene sequence: CDR1 SGHTA, CDR2 FQGNSA. This CDR3 is 14 amino acids long. The V gene lost 0 bases and the J gene lost 7 bases, with 10 bases spanning the gap.

The chain is built from TRBV4-2 and TRBJ2-5; 9 bases agree with TRBD1. This CDR3 comprises 17 residues. From germline, CDR1 is LGHNA and CDR2 YNFKEQ. V dropped 2 bases and J dropped 5; count of bases not matched to a gene: 12. The CDR3 spells CASSQPSQGAGMETQYF. DNA for the CDR3: TGTGCCAGCAGCCAACCGTCACAGGGGGCAGGAATGGAGACCCAGTACTTC.

The chain joins TRBV12-3 or TRBV12-4 to TRBJ2-7; TRBD1 might be the D (5 bases). The CDR3 runs to 12 residues. Trimming stripped 5 bases from V and 7 bases from J, with 12 bases between. CDR3 residues: CASSPIGQEQYF. In DNA, the CDR3 is TGTGCCAGCAGTCCGATCGGACAAGAGCAGTACTTC.

This sequence joins TRBV6-5 and TRBJ1-4; a possible D gene is TRBD1 (6 bases). With 6 bases removed from V and 7 bases from J, the gap between germline ends came to 18 bases. Germline V gene sequence: CDR1 MNHEY, CDR2 SVGAGI. The CDR3 is 15 residues long. Written as DNA, the CDR3 is TGTGCCAGCAGCTATTCCAGGGGCGGTCTTGAAAAACTGTTTTTT. It translates to CASSYSRGGLEKLFF.

The genes are TRBV7-9 and TRBJ1-6; D remains ambiguous. Trimming stripped 6 bases from V and 8 bases from J, with 11 bases between. CDR3 length: 13 residues. Germline CDR1 reads SEHNR; CDR2 reads FQNEAQ (reference sequence). The CDR3 loop is CASSTKLDSPLHF. The CDR3 DNA is TGTGCCAGCAGTACTAAATTGGATTCACCCCTCCACTTT.

V is TRBV2 and J is TRBJ2-7; D not resolved. Trimming cost V 6 bases and J 2 bases, with 8 bases left between them. CDR1 is SNHLY, CDR2 FYNNEI, per germline. The CDR3 consists of 12 residues. DNA of the CDR3: TGTGCCAGCAGCTTCGGAACCTACGAGCAGTACTTC. It encodes CASSFGTYEQYF. Complete variable domain (other parts from reference TRBV2 and TRBJ2-7): EPEVTQTPSHQVTQMGQEVILRCVPISNHLYFYWYRQILGQKVEFLVSFYNNEISEKSEIFDDQFSVERPDGSNFTLKIRSTKLEDSAMYFCASSFGTYEQYFGPGTRLTVT.

The rearrangement joins TRBV9 to TRBJ2-7; possible D gene TRBD2, 5 bases. V was shortened by 1 base and J by 3 bases, with 11 bases between the two germline ends. Germline CDR1 SGDLS, CDR2 YYNGEE. This CDR3 spans 14 amino acids. The CDR3 DNA reads TGTGCCAGCAGCGTACTGGGAGATTTCTACGAGCAGTACTTC. Its protein product is CASSVLGDFYEQYF.

This chain connects TRBV24-1 to TRBJ2-3; 8 bases line up with TRBD1. This CDR3 region has 15 residues. V gave up 4 bases and J gave up 2 bases; unmatched junction bases: 4. The V gene's germline CDR1 is KGHDR and CDR2 SFDVKD. CDR3 residues: CATSEAGGPTDTQYF. Written as DNA, the CDR3 is TGTGCCACCAGTGAAGCAGGGGGCCCCACAGATACGCAGTATTTT.

This chain uses TRBV27 with TRBJ2-6; D not certain. V lost 6 bases and J 1 base, leaving 4 bases between the germline ends. Looked up from germline, CDR1 is MNHEY and CDR2 is SMNVEV (reference sequence). The CDR3 spans 13 residues. CDR3 amino acids: CASRGSGANVLTF. CDR3 bases: TGTGCCAGCAGGGGTTCTGGGGCCAACGTCCTGACTTTC.

This chain links TRBV4-3 with TRBJ2-1; no definite D call. The CDR3 consists of 13 residues. Germline assignment: CDR1 LGHNA and CDR2 YSLEER. V lost 4 bases to trimming and J lost 4 bases, with 8 bases between them. CDR3 amino acids: CASSLNIYNEQFF. In DNA form, the CDR3 reads TGCGCCAGCAGCCTAAACATATACAATGAGCAGTTCTTC.

V gene TRBV19 combines with J gene TRBJ1-2, with 7 positions matching TRBD1. Germline V gene lookup returns CDR1 LNHDA and CDR2 SQIVND (reference sequence). With V trimmed by 3 bases and J by 0 bases, 4 bases remained unmatched. The CDR3 runs to 15 residues. CDR3 sequence: CASSIGQVPNYGYTF. The CDR3 DNA reads as TGTGCCAGTAGTATTGGACAGGTACCTAACTATGGCTACACCTTC.

The chain carries TRBV28 and TRBJ2-7; 10 bases fit TRBD2. CDR3 size: 15 residues. Germline loops: CDR1 MDHEN, CDR2 SYDVKM. V lost 5 bases, J lost 3 bases, and 7 bases stayed unmatched. CDR3 nucleotides: TGTGCCAGCAGTACCTCTAGCGGGAGTCGCTACGAGCAGTACTTC. Translated: CASSTSSGSRYEQYF.

The table lists this clone with a few counts. This rearrangement joins TRBV7-2 to TRBJ1-5, with 7 bases identical to TRBD1. J lost 3 bases, V lost 5 bases, and 7 bases had no gene match. The V gene's germline CDR1 is SGHTA and CDR2 FQGNSA. This CDR3 has 15 amino acids. Written as DNA, the CDR3 is TGTGCCAGCAGCCAAACAGGGGCTTCCAATCAGCCCCAGCATTTT. The encoded protein is CASSQTGASNQPQHF.

The chain uses TRBV11-2 and TRBJ1-6; 7 bases line up with TRBD1. V shed 3 bases and J 7 bases; nucleotides not matched to a gene: 3. The germline gives CDR1 SGHAT, CDR2 FQNNGV. This CDR3 region has 14 residues. The CDR3 reads CASSFQGENSPLHF. The CDR3 DNA reads as TGTGCCAGCAGCTTCCAGGGGGAGAATTCACCCCTCCACTTT.

The rearrangement links TRBV2 to TRBJ2-7; a weak D match, TRBD1 (6 bases). The CDR3 has 15 residues. The germline V gene has CDR1 SNHLY and CDR2 FYNNEI. Trimming took 0 bases from V and 0 from J, leaving 9 bases between them. The chain's CDR3 is CASSEAKDSSYEQYF. CDR3 nucleotides: TGTGCCAGCAGTGAAGCTAAGGACAGCTCCTACGAGCAGTACTTC.

This sequence joins TRBV20-1 and TRBJ2-1; D is ambiguous. V lost 3 bases, J lost 2 bases, and 11 bases lay in between. From germline, CDR1 is DFQATT and CDR2 SNEGSKA (reference sequence). CDR3 length: 14 amino acids. CDR3 region: CSASSLWAYNEQFF. CDR3 nucleotides: TGCAGTGCTAGTTCCCTCTGGGCCTACAATGAGCAGTTCTTC.

This chain connects TRBV29-1 to TRBJ2-2; D call uncertain. V was shortened by 6 bases and J by 2 bases, with 7 bases between the two germline ends. The CDR3 totals 12 residues. Germline CDR1 is SQVTM and CDR2 is ANQGSEA. The CDR3 region has the DNA TGCAGCGTCGACATAAACACCGGGGAGCTGTTTTTT. It encodes CSVDINTGELFF.

This sequence joins TRBV6-5 and TRBJ1-5, with D possibly TRBD1 on 6 matching bases. Trimming cost V 5 bases and J 11 bases, with 13 bases left between them. CDR3 length: 12 amino acids. Germline V gene sequence: CDR1 MNHEY, CDR2 SVGAGI. CDR3 residues: CASSLERGAQHF. The DNA of the CDR3 is TGTGCCAGCAGTCTTGAGAGGGGGGCCCAGCATTTT.

The gene calls are TRBV23-1 and TRBJ1-2; D possibly corresponds to TRBD1 (5 bases). TRBV23-1 belongs to the ORF category, with a function that is uncertain. This CDR3 contains 16 residues. Trimming cost V 0 bases and J 2 bases, with 13 bases left between them. CDR3 nucleotide sequence: TGCGCCAGCAGTCAATCACAGGTTGAGGGGAACTATGGCTACACCTTC. It specifies CASSQSQVEGNYGYTF.

This chain connects TRBV25-1 to TRBJ1-2, with D maybe TRBD1 (5 bases). The CDR3 is made up of 15 amino acids. Germline V gene data show CDR1 as MGHDK and CDR2 as SYGVNS. V was pared by 7 bases and J by 3 bases, with 18 bases between. CDR3 loop: CASNPNRDGDYGYTF. The CDR3 coding sequence is TGTGCCAGCAATCCAAACCGGGACGGGGACTATGGCTACACCTTC.

The rearrangement uses TRBV30 and TRBJ2-7, with no clear D. The germline V and J ends were trimmed by 0 bases and 4 bases, with 10 bases remaining between them. The CDR3 is 13 amino acids. In germline, CDR1 is GTSNPN, CDR2 SVGIG (reference sequence). The CDR3 reads CAWSVLWGYEQYF. For the CDR3, the DNA is TGTGCCTGGAGTGTACTATGGGGATACGAGCAGTACTTC.

A single count supports this clone. The gene calls are TRBV12-3 or TRBV12-4 and TRBJ1-1; no definite D call. The CDR3 has 11 amino acids. The V gene lost 3 bases and the J gene lost 8 bases, with 7 bases spanning the gap. CDR3 sequence: CASSFIAEAFF. As DNA, the CDR3 is TGTGCCAGCAGTTTTATAGCAGAAGCTTTCTTT.

The chain links TRBV6-5 to TRBJ2-3; 8 bases line up with TRBD1. Germline CDR1 is MNHEY and CDR2 is SVGAGI. The CDR3 runs to 15 residues. V lost 6 bases, J lost 4 bases, and 9 bases stayed unmatched. CDR3 nucleotide sequence: TGTGCCAGCAGCCCGACAGGGGTCGGCGCAGATACGCAGTATTTT. Translated, it gives CASSPTGVGADTQYF.

This clone was seen only a few times. V gene TRBV7-8 combines with J gene TRBJ1-1, with D uncertain. Trimming pared 0 bases from V and 1 base from J, leaving 9 bases between. Germline values: CDR1 SGHVS, CDR2 FQNEAQ. CDR3 length: 15 residues. CDR3 nucleotides: TGTGCCAGCAGCTTAGCGGCCGGGAGGAACACTGAAGCTTTCTTT. It codes for CASSLAAGRNTEAFF.

The chain joins TRBV9 to TRBJ1-2, with D unclear. Germline V gene lookup returns CDR1 SGDLS and CDR2 YYNGEE. Trimming removed 3 bases at V and 4 bases at J, with 13 bases between. This CDR3 has 14 amino acids. The DNA of the CDR3 is TGTGCCAGCAGCGCCAATAGGATGGGCTATGGCTACACCTTC. Protein product: CASSANRMGYGYTF.

V and J are TRBV5-1 and TRBJ1-1; 7 bases line up with TRBD1. CDR3 length: 16 residues. V shed 6 bases and J 1 base; nucleotides not matched to a gene: 12. The V gene's germline CDR1 is SGHRS and CDR2 YFSETQ. In DNA form, the CDR3 reads TGCGCCAGCAAGCTTGGGGCAGGGGGTGGGAACACTGAAGCTTTCTTT. Translated: CASKLGAGGGNTEAFF.

The chain has TRBV19 and TRBJ2-1; D remains ambiguous. The CDR3 spans 10 residues. CDR1 and CDR2 from the germline V gene are LNHDA and SQIVND (reference sequence). V lost 8 bases to trimming and J lost 5 bases, with 4 bases between them. The CDR3 nucleotides are TGTGCCAGTGGACACAATGAGCAGTTCTTC. It codes for CASGHNEQFF.

The chain recombines TRBV11-3 with TRBJ2-3; the match to TRBD1 covers 12 bases. After removal of 5 bases from V and 6 bases from J, the junction contained 6 bases not matched to a gene. The V gene's germline CDR1 is SGHNT and CDR2 YENEEA. The CDR3 spans 15 residues. CDR3 coding DNA: TGTGCCAGCAGCCAAGGGACAGGGGGCAGGGATACGCAGTATTTT. Amino acid sequence: CASSQGTGGRDTQYF.

The chain is built from TRBV2 and TRBJ2-7; TRBD1 matches 8 bases. The CDR3 is made up of 18 amino acids. V shed 4 bases and J 3 bases; nucleotides not matched to a gene: 17. In germline, CDR1 is SNHLY, CDR2 FYNNEI. The CDR3 coding sequence is TGTGCCAGCAGTGCTTACAGGACAGGGTCCTCCGGGGTCTACGAGCAGTACTTC. The encoded protein is CASSAYRTGSSGVYEQYF.

The J gene is TRBJ2-1, the V gene TRBV9; D may be TRBD2 (6 bases). The CDR3 sequence is 13 residues long. Germline-derived CDR1 and CDR2 are SGDLS and YYNGEE. V was trimmed by 2 bases and J by 6 bases, leaving 9 bases between them. CDR3 sequence reads: CASSVGGTNEQFF. The CDR3 DNA is TGTGCCAGCAGCGTTGGGGGGACCAATGAGCAGTTCTTC.